This T cell receptor beta chain was documented in a study of blood T cell repertoires in COVID-19. Using immunoSEQ multiplex PCR, the repertoire was profiled, and TCRdb retains in-frame clones only, with some absent. Among 110,000 to 150,000 clones listed, over 80% were seen once. The CDR3 spans 15 residues. Germline V CDR1 and CDR2: SGHVS, FNYEAQ. J was trimmed by 7 bases and V by 1 base; bases with no gene match: 5. Two negative PCRs, clearance, or symptom resolution had been documented for recovered Cohort 3 donors. The chain recombines TRBV7-6 with TRBJ2-2; 8 positions agree with TRBD1. The receptor comes from a man in his sixties who had recovered from COVID-19. Sequencing input: PBMCs or T cells enriched from blood (not recorded which). The CDR3 reads CASSLDGQGVGELFF. The CDR3 coding sequence is TGTGCCAGCAGCTTAGACGGACAGGGAGTCGGGGAGCTGTTTTTT.